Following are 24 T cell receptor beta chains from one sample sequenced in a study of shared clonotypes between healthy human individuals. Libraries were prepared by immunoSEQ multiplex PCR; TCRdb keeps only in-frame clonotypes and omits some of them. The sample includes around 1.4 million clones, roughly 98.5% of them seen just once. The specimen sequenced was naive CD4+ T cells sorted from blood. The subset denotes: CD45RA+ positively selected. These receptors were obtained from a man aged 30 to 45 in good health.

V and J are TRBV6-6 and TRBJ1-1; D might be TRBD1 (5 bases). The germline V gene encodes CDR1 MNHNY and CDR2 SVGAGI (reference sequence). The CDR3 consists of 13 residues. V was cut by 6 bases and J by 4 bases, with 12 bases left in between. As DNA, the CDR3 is TGTGCCAGCAGCCAGGGCCTGAGCACTGAAGCTTTCTTT. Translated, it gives CASSQGLSTEAFF.

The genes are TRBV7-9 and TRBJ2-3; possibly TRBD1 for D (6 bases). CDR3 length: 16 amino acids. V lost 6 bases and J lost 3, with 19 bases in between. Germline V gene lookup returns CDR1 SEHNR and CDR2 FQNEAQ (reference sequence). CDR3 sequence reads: CASSSTGTPSTDTQYF. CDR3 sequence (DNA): TGTGCCAGCAGTTCCACAGGGACCCCCTCGACAGATACGCAGTATTTT. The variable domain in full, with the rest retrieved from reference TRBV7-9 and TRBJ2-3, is DTGVSQNPRHKITKRGQNVTFRCDPISEHNRLYWYRQTLGQGPEFLTYFQNEAQLEKSRLLSDRFSAERPKGSFSTLEIQRTEQGDSAMYLCASSSTGTPSTDTQYFGPGTRLTVL.

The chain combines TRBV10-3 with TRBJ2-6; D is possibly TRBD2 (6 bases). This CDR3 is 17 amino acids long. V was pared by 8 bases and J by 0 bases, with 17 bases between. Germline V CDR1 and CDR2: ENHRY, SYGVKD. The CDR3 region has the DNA TGTGCCATCGGGGGGACTTCTAGGAGCTCTGGGGCCAACGTCCTGACTTTC. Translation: CAIGGTSRSSGANVLTF.

The CDR3 region is CASSQVSSGAKNIQYF. The CDR3 DNA is TGCGCCAGCAGCCAAGTCTCGAGTGGTGCCAAAAACATTCAGTACTTC. The rearrangement joins TRBV4-1 to TRBJ2-4; D is undetermined. Germline V gene sequence: CDR1 MGHRA, CDR2 YSYEKL. This CDR3 is 16 amino acids long. V was trimmed by 1 base and J by 1 base, leaving 11 bases between them.

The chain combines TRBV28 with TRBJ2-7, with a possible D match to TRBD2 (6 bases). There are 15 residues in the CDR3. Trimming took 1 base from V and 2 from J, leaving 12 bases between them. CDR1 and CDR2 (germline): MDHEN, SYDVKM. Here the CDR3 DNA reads TGTGCCAGCAGTTTATTGGGGACTTTAACCTACGAGCAGTACTTC. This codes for CASSLLGTLTYEQYF.

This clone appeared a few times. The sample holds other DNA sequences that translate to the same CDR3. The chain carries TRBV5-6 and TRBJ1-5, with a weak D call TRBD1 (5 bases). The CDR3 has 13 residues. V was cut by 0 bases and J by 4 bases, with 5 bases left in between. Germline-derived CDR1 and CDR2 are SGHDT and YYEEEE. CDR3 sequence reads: CASSLDRNQPQHF. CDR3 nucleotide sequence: TGTGCCAGCAGCTTGGACAGGAATCAGCCCCAGCATTTT.

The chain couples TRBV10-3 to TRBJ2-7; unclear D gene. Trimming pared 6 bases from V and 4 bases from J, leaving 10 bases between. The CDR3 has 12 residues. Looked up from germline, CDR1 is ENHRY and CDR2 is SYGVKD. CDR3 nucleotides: TGTGCCATCAGGGACGGCGTTTACGAGCAGTACTTC. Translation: CAIRDGVYEQYF.

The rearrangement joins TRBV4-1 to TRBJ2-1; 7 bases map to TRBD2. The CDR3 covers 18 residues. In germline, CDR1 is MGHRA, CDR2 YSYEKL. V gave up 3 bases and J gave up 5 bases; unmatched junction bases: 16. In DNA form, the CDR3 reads TGCGCCAGCAGCCACCGGAGGGCAAGCGGTGGGGGGGACAATGAGCAGTTCTTC. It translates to CASSHRRASGGGDNEQFF.

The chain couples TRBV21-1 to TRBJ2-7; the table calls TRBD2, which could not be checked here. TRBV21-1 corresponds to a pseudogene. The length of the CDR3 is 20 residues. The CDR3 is CASSKVASGRSSLSAYEQYF. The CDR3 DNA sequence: TGTGCCAGCAGCAAAGTGGCTAGCGGGAGATCCTCTTTGAGCGCCTACGAGCAGTACTTC.

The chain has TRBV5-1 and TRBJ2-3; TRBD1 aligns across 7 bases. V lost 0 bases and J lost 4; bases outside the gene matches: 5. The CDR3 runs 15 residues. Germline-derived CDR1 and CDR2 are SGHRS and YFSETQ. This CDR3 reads CASSLAVGGSDTQYF. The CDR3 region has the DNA TGCGCCAGCAGCTTGGCGGTAGGGGGCTCAGATACGCAGTATTTT. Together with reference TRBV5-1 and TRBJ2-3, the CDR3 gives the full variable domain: KAGVTQTPRYLIKTRGQQVTLSCSPISGHRSVSWYQQTPGQGLQFLFEYFSETQRNKGNFPGRFSGRQFSNSRSEMNVSTLELGDSALYLCASSLAVGGSDTQYFGPGTRLTVL.

DNA for the CDR3: TGTGCCAGCAGGTCGGCCCGAAGAAAGAGCGCCGGGGAGCTGTTTTTT. It yields the protein CASRSARRKSAGELFF. The rearrangement uses TRBV7-2 and TRBJ2-2; D gene unclear. The CDR3 runs 16 residues. V lost 6 bases and J 6 bases, leaving 20 bases between the germline ends. In germline, CDR1 is SGHTA, CDR2 FQGNSA.

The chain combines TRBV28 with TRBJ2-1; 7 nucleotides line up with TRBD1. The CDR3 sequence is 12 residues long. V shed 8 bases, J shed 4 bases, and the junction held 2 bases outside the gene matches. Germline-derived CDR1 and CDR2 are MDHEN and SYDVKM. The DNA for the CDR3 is TGTGCCAGCGGGGGACAGTACAATGAGCAGTTCTTC. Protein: CASGGQYNEQFF.

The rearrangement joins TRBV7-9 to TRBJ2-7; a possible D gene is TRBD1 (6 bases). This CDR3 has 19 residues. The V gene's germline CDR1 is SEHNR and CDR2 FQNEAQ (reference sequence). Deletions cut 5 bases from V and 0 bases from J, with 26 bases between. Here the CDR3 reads CASSHTGTTPWGSSYEQYF. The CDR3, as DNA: TGTGCCAGCAGCCACACCGGGACAACTCCATGGGGGAGCTCCTACGAGCAGTACTTC. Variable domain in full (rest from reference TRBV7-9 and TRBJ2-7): DTGVSQNPRHKITKRGQNVTFRCDPISEHNRLYWYRQTLGQGPEFLTYFQNEAQLEKSRLLSDRFSAERPKGSFSTLEIQRTEQGDSAMYLCASSHTGTTPWGSSYEQYFGPGTRLTVT.

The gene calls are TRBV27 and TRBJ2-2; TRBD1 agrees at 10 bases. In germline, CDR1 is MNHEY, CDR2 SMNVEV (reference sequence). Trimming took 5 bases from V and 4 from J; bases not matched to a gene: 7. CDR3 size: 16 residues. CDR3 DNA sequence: TGTGCCAGCAGTAGGACAGGGGGAGGTGGCACCGGGGAGCTGTTTTTT. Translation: CASSRTGGGGTGELFF.

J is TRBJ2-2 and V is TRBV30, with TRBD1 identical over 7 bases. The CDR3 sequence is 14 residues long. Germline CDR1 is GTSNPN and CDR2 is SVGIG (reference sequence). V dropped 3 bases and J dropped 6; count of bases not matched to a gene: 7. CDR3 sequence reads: CAWSQDRDSGELFF. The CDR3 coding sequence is TGTGCCTGGAGCCAAGACAGGGATTCCGGGGAGCTGTTTTTT.

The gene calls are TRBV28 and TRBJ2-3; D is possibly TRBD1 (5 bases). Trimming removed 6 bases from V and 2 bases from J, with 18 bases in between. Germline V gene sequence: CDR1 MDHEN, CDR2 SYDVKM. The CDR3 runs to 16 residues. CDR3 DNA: TGTGCCAGCAGCCCCGCAGTTGGGGCTATCACAGATACGCAGTATTTT. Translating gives CASSPAVGAITDTQYF.

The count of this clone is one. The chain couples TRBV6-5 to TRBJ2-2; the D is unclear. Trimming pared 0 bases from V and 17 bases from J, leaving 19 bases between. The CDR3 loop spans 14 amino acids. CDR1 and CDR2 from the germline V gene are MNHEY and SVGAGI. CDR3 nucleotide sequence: TGTGCCAGCAGTTACTCGTCGATGAGTATCCGGCTTTTTTTT. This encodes CASSYSSMSIRLFF.

The CDR3 region is CASSLGQTIAGDTQYF. CDR3 in DNA: TGTGCCAGCAGCTTAGGACAGACCATTGCCGGAGATACGCAGTATTTT. J is TRBJ2-3 and V is TRBV11-2, with D perhaps matching TRBD1 (5 bases). Germline CDR1 is SGHAT and CDR2 is FQNNGV. Trimming took off 1 base at V and 5 bases at J, with 16 bases between the two ends. The CDR3 runs to 16 residues.

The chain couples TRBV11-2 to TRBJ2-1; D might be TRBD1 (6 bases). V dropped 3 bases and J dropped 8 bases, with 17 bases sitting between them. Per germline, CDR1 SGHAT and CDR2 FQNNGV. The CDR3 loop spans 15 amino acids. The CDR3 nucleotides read TGTGCCAGCAGCTTGACAGGCACCCAGGTGGATGAGCAGTTCTTC. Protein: CASSLTGTQVDEQFF.

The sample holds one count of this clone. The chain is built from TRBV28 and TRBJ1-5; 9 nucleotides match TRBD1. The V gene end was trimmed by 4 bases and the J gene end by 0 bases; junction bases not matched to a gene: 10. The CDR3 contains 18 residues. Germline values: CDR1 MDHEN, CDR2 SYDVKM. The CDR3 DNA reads TGTGCCAGCAGTTGGCGGGGACAGGGACTATATAGCAATCAGCCCCAGCATTTT. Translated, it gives CASSWRGQGLYSNQPQHF.

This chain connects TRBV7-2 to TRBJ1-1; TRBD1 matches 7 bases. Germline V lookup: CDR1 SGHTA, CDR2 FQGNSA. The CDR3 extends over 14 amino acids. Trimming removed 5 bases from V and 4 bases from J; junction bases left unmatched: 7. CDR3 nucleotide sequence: TGTGCCAGCAGCAAAGGGGGCGCGGGCACTGAAGCTTTCTTT. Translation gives CASSKGGAGTEAFF.

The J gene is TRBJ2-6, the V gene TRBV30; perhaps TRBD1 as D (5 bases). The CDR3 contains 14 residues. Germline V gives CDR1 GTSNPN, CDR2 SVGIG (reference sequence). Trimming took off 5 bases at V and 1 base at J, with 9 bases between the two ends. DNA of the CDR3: TGTGCCTGGCAGGGTACGTCTGGGGCCAACGTCCTGACTTTC. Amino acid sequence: CAWQGTSGANVLTF. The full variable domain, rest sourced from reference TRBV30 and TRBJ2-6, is SQTIHQWPATLVQPVGSPLSLECTVEGTSNPNLYWYRQAAGRGLQLLFYSVGIGQISSEVPQNLSASRPQDRQFILSSKKLLLSDSGFYLCAWQGTSGANVLTFGAGSRLTVL.

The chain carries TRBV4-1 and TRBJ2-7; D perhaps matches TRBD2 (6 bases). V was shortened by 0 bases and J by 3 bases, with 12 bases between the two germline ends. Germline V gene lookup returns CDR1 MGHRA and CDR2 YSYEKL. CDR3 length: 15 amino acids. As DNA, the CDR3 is TGCGCCAGCAGCCAAGACCGGGCGGGGATCTACGAGCAGTACTTC. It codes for CASSQDRAGIYEQYF.

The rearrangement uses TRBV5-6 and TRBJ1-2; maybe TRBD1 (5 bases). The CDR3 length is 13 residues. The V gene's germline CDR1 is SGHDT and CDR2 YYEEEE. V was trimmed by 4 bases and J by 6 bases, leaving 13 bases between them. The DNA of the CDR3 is TGTGCCAGCAGCATGACGGGACTGAATGGCTACACCTTC. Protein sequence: CASSMTGLNGYTF.